What follows describes a single T cell receptor beta chain. Its antigen is not yet known. Base qualities are not provided; no much larger clone lies one nucleotide away. Looking up the germline V gene yields CDR1 SGHAT and CDR2 FQNNGV. The CDR3 runs 18 amino acids, cysteine and phenylalanine included. Kept here is only the CDR3 DNA, which spans 54 bases and is read in frame from base 1. V is trimmed back by 4 bases and J by 5 bases, and the junction contains 12 bases that no gene match accounts for. Using the deep immunoSEQ assay, multiplex PCR amplified TCR CDR3 regions from genomic DNA. For each cell subset, the extracted genomic DNA was distributed evenly across all wells of several immunoSEQ 96-well plates, and each plate served as one replicate. For sorted subsets, each replicate PCR was loaded with around 200 ng genomic DNA, equivalent to approximately 33,000 T cell genomes. Purified libraries were measured with a Qubit 3.0 fluorometer, size-checked on a Bioanalyzer 2100, and measured again with the KAPA Library Quantification kit. Every immunoSEQ 96-well plate was sequenced on a dedicated single-read 150-cycle Illumina NextSeq 550 flow cell. The original pipeline was this. Because the immunoSEQ output held only junctional sequences and lacked quality scores, the filtering could not match the filtering applied to full-length reads. To assign V/J genes and CDR3, sequences were annotated using PyIR, a Python wrapper for IgBLAST v1.9, with IMGT germline references. Any read was removed if the V/J assignment was weak (E-value above 1e-6), the CDR3 was missing, or the read contained stop codons, out-of-frame junctions, or ambiguous translated residues. V3J clonotypes were defined by identical inferred V gene, J gene, and CDR3 amino acid sequence. Percentage overlap between repertoires was calculated by dividing the number of shared unique clonotypes by the size of the smaller repertoire. Three approaches were used to assess repertoire richness: RTK rarefaction, the Chao1 estimator, and Recon v2.1 estimates of unobserved clonotypes. OLGA was used to compute generation probabilities for all TCRbeta clonotypes that the gDNA method yielded from a few donors. TCRdb carries this immuneACCESS record with in-frame sequences only. Its versions omit some clonotypes, under half of them owing to an unresolved V gene in the studies checked, with the rest unexplained. The V and J calls and clone size come from that table; D and trimming were worked out from the DNA. For this sample the table gives some 1.1 million clones, of which approximately 75% were detected only once. The ten largest clonotypes hold 0.7% to 0.95% of the sample.

This record belongs to a study of shared clonotypes between healthy human individuals (dated by TCRdb to the early 2020s). A note on the overall study: A couple of women and a few men aged 18 to 49 years were included in the cohort. Per donor, three plates each were used for CD4 naive and CD4 memory, two for CD8 naive, and one for CD8 memory. To estimate repertoire size and how much clonotype sharing occurs between individuals, the study deeply sequenced the blood TCR repertoires of roughly 5 healthy adults. Leukapheresis yielded between about 0.94 and 10 billion PBMCs per donor. Libraries were prepared and TCR repertoires were sequenced by different laboratories using diverse techniques, in order to increase sequencing depth and limit assay-specific biases.

The investigation overall reported the following: Larger estimated clonotype richness was generally found for naive subsets than for memory subsets. The small number of donors limited the genetic and exposure-history diversity represented. When several donors were compared, the shared fraction of clonotypes was 5% to 6.5% for naive CD4, 3.5% to 4% for naive CD8, 2.3% for memory CD4, and approximately 0.4% for memory CD8. Rarefaction of sorted-subset datasets indicated incomplete sequencing despite the large sequencing depth. Compared with non-shared clonotypes, clonotypes shared by all four sorted-subset donors had higher generation probabilities. Sampling was restricted to blood, and TCR repertoires in tissue are likely to differ from TCR repertoires in blood. Based on pairwise subsampling, the degree of clonotype sharing among donors was expected to be affected by sequencing depth.

The donors were healthy, HIV-negative adults with no recently reported acute infections or vaccinations. Only Caucasian adults living in Nashville, Tennessee, USA were represented among the donors. CD4+ T cells were enriched through magnetic negative selection, after which naive cells were positively selected on CD45RA and the remaining negative fraction served as the memory subset. Blood was obtained by leukapheresis, after which PBMCs were separated by Ficoll-Histopaque density gradient centrifugation and cryopreserved in liquid nitrogen vapor phase. Purity and quantity of every magnetically sorted T cell population were checked by analytical flow cytometry. Genomic DNA was isolated from every sorted fraction and measured by UV absorbance on a Nanodrop 2000c.

The clonotype comes from a man between 18 and 29 years old in good health. Some clones in this sample may be carry-over from other donors' samples. Sequencing was done on a sample of memory CD4+ T cells from PBMCs. The label giving this sample's cell subset or site can be read as: CD45RA-negative fraction. This chain is built from TRBV11-2 and TRBJ2-5; 14 central bases correspond to TRBD2. The DNA is as follows: TGTGCCAGCAGCTCGACCACCGGGACTAGCGGGAGTCGGGAGACCCAGTACTTC. Its translation is CASSSTTGTSGSRETQYF.